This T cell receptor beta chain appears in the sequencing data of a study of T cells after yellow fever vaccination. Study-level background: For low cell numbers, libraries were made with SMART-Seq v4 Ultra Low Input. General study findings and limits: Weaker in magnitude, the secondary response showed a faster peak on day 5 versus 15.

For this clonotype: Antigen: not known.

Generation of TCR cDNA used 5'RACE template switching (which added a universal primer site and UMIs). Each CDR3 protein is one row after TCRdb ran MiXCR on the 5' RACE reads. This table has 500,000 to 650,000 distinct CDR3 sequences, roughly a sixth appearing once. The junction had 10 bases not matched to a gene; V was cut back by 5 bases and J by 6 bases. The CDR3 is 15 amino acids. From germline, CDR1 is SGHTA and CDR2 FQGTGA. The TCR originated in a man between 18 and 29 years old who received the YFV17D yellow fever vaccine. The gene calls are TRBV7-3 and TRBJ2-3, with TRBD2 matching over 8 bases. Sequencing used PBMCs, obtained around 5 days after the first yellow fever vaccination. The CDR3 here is CASSKWSGGPDTQYF. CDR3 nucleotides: TGTGCCAGCAGCAAATGGAGCGGGGGCCCCGATACGCAGTATTTT.